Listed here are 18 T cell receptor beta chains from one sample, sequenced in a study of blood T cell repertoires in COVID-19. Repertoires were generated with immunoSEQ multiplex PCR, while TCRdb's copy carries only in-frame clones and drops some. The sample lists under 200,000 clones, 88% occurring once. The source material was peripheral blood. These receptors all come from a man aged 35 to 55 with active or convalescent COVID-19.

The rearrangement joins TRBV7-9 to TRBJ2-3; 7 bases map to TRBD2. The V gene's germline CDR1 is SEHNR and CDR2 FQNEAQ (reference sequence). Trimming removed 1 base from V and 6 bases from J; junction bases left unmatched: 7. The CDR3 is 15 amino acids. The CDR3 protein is CASSLGGSLKDTQYF. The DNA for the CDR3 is TGTGCCAGCAGCTTAGGCGGGAGCCTCAAGGATACGCAGTATTTT.

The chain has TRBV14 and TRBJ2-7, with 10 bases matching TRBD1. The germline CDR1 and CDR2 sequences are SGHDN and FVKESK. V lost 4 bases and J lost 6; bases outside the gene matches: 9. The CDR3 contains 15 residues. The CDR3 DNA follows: TGTGCCAGCAGCCGCCGGGACAGGGGTTTACGCGAGCAGTACTTC. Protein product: CASSRRDRGLREQYF.

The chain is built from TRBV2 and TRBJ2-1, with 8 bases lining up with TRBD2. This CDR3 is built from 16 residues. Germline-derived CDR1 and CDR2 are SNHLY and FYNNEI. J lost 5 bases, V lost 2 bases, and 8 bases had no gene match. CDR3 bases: TGTGCCAGCAGTGAATGGGTTAGCGGGACTGACAATGAGCAGTTCTTC. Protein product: CASSEWVSGTDNEQFF.

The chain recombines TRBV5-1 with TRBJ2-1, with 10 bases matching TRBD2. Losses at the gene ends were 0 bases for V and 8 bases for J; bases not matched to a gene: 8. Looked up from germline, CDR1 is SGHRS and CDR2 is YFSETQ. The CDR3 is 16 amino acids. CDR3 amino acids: CASSLAPSGGVDEQFF. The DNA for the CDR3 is TGCGCCAGCAGCTTGGCACCCAGCGGGGGGGTGGATGAGCAGTTCTTC.

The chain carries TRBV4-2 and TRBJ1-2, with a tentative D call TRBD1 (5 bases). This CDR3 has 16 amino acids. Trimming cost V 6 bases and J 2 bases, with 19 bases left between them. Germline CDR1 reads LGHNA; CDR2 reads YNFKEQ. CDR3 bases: TGTGCCAGCAGGTCGACACCTGCGGGGACGAACTATGGCTACACCTTC. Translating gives CASRSTPAGTNYGYTF.

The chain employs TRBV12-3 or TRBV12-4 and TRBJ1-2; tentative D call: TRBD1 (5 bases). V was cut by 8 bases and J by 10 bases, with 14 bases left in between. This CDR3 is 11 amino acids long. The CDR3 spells CASWTGGDYTF. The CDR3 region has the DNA TGTGCCAGCTGGACGGGGGGGGACTACACCTTC.

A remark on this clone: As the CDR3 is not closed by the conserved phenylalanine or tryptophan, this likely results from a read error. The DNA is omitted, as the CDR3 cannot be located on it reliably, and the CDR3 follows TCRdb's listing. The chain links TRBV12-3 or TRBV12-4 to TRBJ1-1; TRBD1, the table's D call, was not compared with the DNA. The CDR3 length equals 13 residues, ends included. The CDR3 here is CASSLGTGTLKWE.

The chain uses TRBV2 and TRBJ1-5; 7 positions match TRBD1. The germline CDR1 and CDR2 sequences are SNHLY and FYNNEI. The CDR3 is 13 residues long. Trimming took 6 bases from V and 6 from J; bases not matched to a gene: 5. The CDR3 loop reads CASSRQGGQPQHF. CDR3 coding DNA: TGTGCCAGCAGCCGGCAGGGGGGTCAGCCCCAGCATTTT.

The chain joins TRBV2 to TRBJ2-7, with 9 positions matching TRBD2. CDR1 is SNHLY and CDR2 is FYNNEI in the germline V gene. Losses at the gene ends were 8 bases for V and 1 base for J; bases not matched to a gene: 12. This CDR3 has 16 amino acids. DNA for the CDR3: TGTGCCAGCCGCTCCCGGCGGGAGGGCCGGTCCTACGAGCAGTACTTC. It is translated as CASRSRREGRSYEQYF.

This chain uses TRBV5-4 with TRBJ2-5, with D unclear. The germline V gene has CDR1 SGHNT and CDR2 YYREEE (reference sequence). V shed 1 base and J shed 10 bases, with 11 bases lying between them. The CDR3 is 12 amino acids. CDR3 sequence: CASSLTAGIQYF. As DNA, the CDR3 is TGTGCCAGCAGCTTGACAGCCGGAATCCAGTACTTC.

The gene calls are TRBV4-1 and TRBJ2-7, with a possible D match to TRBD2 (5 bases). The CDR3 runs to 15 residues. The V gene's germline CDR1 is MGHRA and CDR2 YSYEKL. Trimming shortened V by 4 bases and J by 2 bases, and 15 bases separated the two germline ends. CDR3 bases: TGCGCCAGCAGCCTGGGGTATAGCGCTACCTACGAGCAGTACTTC. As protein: CASSLGYSATYEQYF.

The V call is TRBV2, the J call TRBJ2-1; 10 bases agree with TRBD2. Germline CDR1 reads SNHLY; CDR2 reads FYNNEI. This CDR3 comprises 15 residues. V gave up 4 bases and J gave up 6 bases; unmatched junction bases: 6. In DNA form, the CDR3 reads TGTGCCAGCAGTGCGACTAGCGGGTCCCGCAATGAGCAGTTCTTC. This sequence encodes CASSATSGSRNEQFF.

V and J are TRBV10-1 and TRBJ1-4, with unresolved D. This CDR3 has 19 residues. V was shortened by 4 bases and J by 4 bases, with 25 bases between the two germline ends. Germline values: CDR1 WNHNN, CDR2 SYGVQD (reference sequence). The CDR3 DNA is TGCGCCAGCAGTGGGCCTGTAATCTCGCCCGCCCTGCTTAATGAAAAACTGTTTTTT. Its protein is CASSGPVISPALLNEKLFF.

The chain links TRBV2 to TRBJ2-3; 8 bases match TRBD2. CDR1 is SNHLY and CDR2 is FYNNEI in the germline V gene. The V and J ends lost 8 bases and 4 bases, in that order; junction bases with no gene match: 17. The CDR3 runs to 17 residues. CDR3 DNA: TGTGCCAGCCTCCTCAGGACCGAAGCGGGAGCTGCAGATACGCAGTATTTT. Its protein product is CASLLRTEAGAADTQYF.

As DNA, the CDR3 is TGTGCCAGCAGCTTAACCCTGAAGGGACAGGGGGGAGGCTCACCCCTCCACTTT. Its translation is CASSLTLKGQGGGSPLHF. The genes are TRBV7-2 and TRBJ1-6; 11 bases are shared with TRBD1. Trimming removed 2 bases from V and 10 bases from J; junction bases left unmatched: 13. The CDR3 consists of 18 residues. Germline V gene sequence: CDR1 SGHTA, CDR2 FQGNSA.

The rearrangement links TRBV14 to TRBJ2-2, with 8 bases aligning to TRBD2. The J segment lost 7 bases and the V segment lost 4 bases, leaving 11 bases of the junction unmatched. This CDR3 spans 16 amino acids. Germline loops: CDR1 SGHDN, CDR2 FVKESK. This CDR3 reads CASSPRGGLWDGELFF. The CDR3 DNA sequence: TGTGCCAGCAGCCCCCGCGGGGGGCTTTGGGACGGGGAGCTGTTTTTT. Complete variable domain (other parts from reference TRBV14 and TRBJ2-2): EAGVTQFPSHSVIEKGQTVTLRCDPISGHDNLYWYRRVMGKEIKFLLHFVKESKQDESGMPNNRFLAERTGGTYSTLKVQPAELEDSGVYFCASSPRGGLWDGELFFGEGSRLTVL.

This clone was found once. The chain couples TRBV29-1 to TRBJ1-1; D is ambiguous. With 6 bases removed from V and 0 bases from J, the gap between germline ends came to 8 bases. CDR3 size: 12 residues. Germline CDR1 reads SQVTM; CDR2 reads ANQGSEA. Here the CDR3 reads CSVGRLNTEAFF. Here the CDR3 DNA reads TGCAGCGTCGGGAGATTGAACACTGAAGCTTTCTTT.

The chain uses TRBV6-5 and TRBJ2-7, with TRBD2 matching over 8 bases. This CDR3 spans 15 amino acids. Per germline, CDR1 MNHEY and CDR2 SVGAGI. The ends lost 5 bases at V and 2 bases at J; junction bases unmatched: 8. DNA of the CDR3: TGTGCCAGCAGTATCGGGAGGGGAGGCCCCTACGAGCAGTACTTC. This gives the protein CASSIGRGGPYEQYF.